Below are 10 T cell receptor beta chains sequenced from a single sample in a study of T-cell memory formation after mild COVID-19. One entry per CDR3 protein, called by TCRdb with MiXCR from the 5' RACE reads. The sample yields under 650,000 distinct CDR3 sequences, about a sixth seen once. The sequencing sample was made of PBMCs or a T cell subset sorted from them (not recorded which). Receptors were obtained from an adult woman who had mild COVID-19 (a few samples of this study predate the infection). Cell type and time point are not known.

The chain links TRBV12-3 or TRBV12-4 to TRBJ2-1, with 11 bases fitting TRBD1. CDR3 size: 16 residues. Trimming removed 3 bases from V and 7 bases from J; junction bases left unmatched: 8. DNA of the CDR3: TGTGCCAGCAGTTTTTTGGGACAGGGGGTTATGAATGAGCAGTTCTTC. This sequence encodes CASSFLGQGVMNEQFF.

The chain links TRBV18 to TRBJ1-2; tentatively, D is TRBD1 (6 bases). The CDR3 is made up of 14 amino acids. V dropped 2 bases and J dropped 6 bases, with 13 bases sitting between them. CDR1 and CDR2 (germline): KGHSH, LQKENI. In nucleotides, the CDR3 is TGTGCCAGCTCACCAGCTCGGGGGGCTCATGGCTACACCTTC. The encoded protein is CASSPARGAHGYTF.

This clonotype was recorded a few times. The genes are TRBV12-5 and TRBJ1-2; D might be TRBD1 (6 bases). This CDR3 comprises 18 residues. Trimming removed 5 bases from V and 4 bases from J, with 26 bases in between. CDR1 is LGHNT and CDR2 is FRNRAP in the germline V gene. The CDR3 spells CASGPSRGGQGKLYGYTF. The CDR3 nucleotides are TGTGCTAGTGGTCCTAGTCGGGGGGGCCAAGGGAAGCTCTATGGCTACACCTTC.

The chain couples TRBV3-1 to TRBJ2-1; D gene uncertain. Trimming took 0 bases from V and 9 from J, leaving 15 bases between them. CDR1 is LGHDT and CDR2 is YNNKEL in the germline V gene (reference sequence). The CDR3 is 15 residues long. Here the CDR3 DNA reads TGTGCCAGCAGCCAAGATTTAAGGGAATGGGGTGAGCAGTTCTTC. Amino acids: CASSQDLREWGEQFF.

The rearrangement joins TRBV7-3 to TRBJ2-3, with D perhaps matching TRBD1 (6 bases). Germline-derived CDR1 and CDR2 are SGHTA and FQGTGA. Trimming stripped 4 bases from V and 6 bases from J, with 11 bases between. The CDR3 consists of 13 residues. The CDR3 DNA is TGTGCCAGCAGCTCACAGGGTTGGGATACGCAGTATTTT. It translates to CASSSQGWDTQYF.

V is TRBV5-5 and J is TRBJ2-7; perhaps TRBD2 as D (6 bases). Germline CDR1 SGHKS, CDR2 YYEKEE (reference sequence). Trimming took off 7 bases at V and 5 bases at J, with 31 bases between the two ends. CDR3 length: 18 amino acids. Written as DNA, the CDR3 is TGTGCCAGCTACACCCGGCTAGCGCCTTACCCAAGAGTGGACGAGCAGTACTTC. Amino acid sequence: CASYTRLAPYPRVDEQYF.

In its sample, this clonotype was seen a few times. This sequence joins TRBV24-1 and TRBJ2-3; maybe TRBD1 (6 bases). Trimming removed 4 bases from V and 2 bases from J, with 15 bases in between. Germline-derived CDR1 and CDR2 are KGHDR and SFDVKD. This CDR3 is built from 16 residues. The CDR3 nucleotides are TGTGCCACCAGTGAACGACAGGTACTCGCCACAGATACGCAGTATTTT. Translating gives CATSERQVLATDTQYF.

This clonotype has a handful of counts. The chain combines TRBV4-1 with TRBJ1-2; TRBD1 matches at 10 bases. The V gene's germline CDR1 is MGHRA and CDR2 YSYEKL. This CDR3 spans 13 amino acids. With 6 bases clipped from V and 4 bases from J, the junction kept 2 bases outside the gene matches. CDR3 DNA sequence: TGCGCCAGCAGAGGGACAGGGGCCTATGGCTACACCTTC. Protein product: CASRGTGAYGYTF.

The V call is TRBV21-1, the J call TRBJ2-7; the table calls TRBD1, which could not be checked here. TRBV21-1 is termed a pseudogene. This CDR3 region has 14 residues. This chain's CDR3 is CASSKGGTDYEQYF. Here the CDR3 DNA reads TGTGCCAGCAGCAAAGGCGGGACAGACTACGAGCAGTACTTC.

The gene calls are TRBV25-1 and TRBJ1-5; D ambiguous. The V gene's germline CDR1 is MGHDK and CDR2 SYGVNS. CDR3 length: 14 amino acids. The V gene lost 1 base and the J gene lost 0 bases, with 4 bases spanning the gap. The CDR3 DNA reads TGTGCCAGCAGTGAATCCCCTAGCAATCAGCCCCAGCATTTT. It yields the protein CASSESPSNQPQHF.